Described below is a single T cell receptor (beta chain) sequence and its context. Which antigen it targets is not known. Base qualities are missing; no much larger clone stands one base away. The data were taken from a study of blood T cell repertoires in COVID-19 (dated by TCRdb to about 2020). About the investigation overall: Collaborator samples came from the United States, Italy and Spain and covered acute and convalescent phases of COVID-19. The material from the prospective study consisted of cDNA or gDNA derived from T cells, B-cell-depleted T cells, or PBMCs. The dataset comprised deeply sampled blood TCRbeta repertoires from subjects exposed to, actively infected with, or recovered from COVID-19. A freely available public database, intended as a resource for researchers studying the immune response to SARS-CoV-2, is where the repertoires were released. Samples came from the ongoing ImmuneRACE study (first 160 participants) plus 1,254 subjects from 6 global collaborators. Nearly every sample came with metadata listing a de-identified subject ID, COVID-19 status, age in years and sex. Where available, HLA class I and class II types were obtained from metadata supplied by the sample provider rather than from assay-based typing. What the work shows at the level of the full study, not this receptor alone: Clinical and demographic metadata were provided uncurated, with the amount varying by source and participant.

The immunoSEQ Assay, a bias-controlled multiplex PCR, was used to amplify TCRbeta CDR3 regions from genomic DNA. Per the authors' processing: Nucleated cell counts per sample were estimated from amplification of reference gene primers within the assay. Sequence reads were collapsed and filtered to measure the absolute abundance of every unique TCRbeta CDR3 rearrangement. For each sample, productive Simpson clonality was calculated as the square root of Simpson's diversity index across productive rearrangements. Drawn from immuneACCESS, this table holds only the in-frame rearrangements with V and J called that TCRdb kept. Clones are partly lost; checked studies trace under half to an unresolved V gene and leave the rest unexplained. V, J and clone size derive from that table, while D and trimming were established from the DNA sequence. For this sample the table gives 200,000 or so clones, of which roughly 90% were detected only once. Jointly, the top ten make up roughly 2.7% of the sample.

In the prospective study, participants were roughly 18 to 90 years old, resided in 20 to 30 geographic areas of the United States, and were enrolled through a virtual design. To assign participants to cohorts, the prospective study relied on clinical history that participants themselves reported in a screening survey and a study questionnaire. Recovered participants in ImmuneRACE Cohort 3 were defined as having two consecutive negative NP/OP PCR tests, clearance from a healthcare professional, or resolution of symptoms. Each participant in the prospective study had whole blood, serum and a nasopharyngeal or oropharyngeal swab collected by mobile phlebotomists. Over a 2-month period, participants in the prospective study had the option of providing additional blood draws and questionnaires. Blood samples from the prospective study were shipped frozen or at room temperature prior to DNA extraction.

From a lookup of the germline V gene (reference sequence), CDR1 and CDR2 are SGHNT and YYREEE. The trim is 4 bases for V and 9 bases for J, with a gap of 11 bases between the germline ends. From cysteine to phenylalanine, the CDR3 is 13 amino acids long. The retained sequence is limited to the CDR3, 39 bases, with the frame set at the first base. The receptor comes from a woman aged 30 to 39 who had recovered from COVID-19. Sequencing was done on a sample of PBMCs or T cells enriched from blood (not recorded which). The rearranged segments are TRBV5-4 and TRBJ1-6, with TRBD1 tentatively as D gene (5 bases match). The nucleotide sequence reads TGTGCCAGCAGCGGGGGGGTAGGTTCACCCCTCCACTTT. This gives the protein CASSGGVGSPLHF. Outside the CDR3, residues come from the reference TRBV5-4 and TRBJ1-6 proteins, so the full variable domain is: ETGVTQSPTHLIKTRGQQVTLRCSSQSGHNTVSWYQQALGQGPQFIFQYYREEENGRGNFPPRFSGLQFPNYSSELNVNALELDDSALYLCASSGGVGSPLHFGNGTRLTVT.